This TCR beta chain came from a study of long-term antiretroviral therapy in people with HIV. Study-level findings and limits: After ART, diversity increased yet remained lower than transplant donor controls.

Investigators performed immunoSEQ version v3.0 at survey level. For every sample, sequencing targeted about 35,000-50,000 T-cell genomes. Using immunoSEQ multiplex PCR, the repertoire was profiled, and TCRdb retains in-frame clones only, with some absent. The data show about 30,000 clones, almost 95% seen once. Every donor had one or more pre-ART and two or more post-ART PBMC samples. This clone was detected only once. Its cognate antigen is unknown. The source was unsorted PBMCs, collected approximately 7.1 years after starting antiretroviral therapy. This sequence was found in a man aged 50 to 59 with HIV.

Here the CDR3 DNA reads TGTGCCTGGAGTCCCCAGGGACTTGAAGCTTTCTTT. Its protein product is CAWSPQGLEAFF. This chain uses TRBV30 with TRBJ1-1; maybe TRBD1 (5 bases). The V and J ends lost 2 bases and 7 bases respectively, with 11 bases between them. In germline, CDR1 is GTSNPN, CDR2 SVGIG (reference sequence). This CDR3 is 12 amino acids long.